Below, one T cell receptor beta chain is given with its context. This record comes from a study of T cell changes during pregnancy in multiple sclerosis. The table came from immunoSEQ multiplex PCR; TCRdb's copy has only in-frame clones and leaves some out. The sample yields 66,000 or so clones, roughly 91% seen once. Germline CDR1 is LNHDA and CDR2 is SQIVND (reference sequence). The CDR3 is 12 residues long. Trimming cost V 3 bases and J 6 bases, with 3 bases left between them. This clonotype originated in a female donor with multiple sclerosis, enrolled in a pregnancy study. The chain employs TRBV19 and TRBJ1-6; D remains ambiguous. Sample: CD8+ T cells from peripheral blood mononuclear cells, taken before pregnancy. This CDR3 is CASSIGNSPLHF. For the CDR3, the DNA is TGTGCCAGTAGTATCGGTAATTCACCCCTCCACTTT.